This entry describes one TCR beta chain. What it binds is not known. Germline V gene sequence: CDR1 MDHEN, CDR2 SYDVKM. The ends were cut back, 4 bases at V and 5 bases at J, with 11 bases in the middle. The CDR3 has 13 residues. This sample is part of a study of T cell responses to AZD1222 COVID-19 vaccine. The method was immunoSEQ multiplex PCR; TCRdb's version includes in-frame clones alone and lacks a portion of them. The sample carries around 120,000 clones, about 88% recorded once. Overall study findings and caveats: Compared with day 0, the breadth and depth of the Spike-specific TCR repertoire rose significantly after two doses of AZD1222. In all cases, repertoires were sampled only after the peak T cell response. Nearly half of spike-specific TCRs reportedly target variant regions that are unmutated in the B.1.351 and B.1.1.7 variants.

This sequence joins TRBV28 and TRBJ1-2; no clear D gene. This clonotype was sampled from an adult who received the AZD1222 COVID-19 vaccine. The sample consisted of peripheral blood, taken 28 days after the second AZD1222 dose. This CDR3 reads CASSSAEQYGYTF. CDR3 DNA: TGTGCCAGCAGTTCGGCAGAACAATATGGCTACACCTTC.